The table lists the clone carrying this T cell receptor beta chain with a few counts. Its antigen is still unknown. Germline CDR1 reads SGHVS; CDR2 reads FQNEAQ. Trimming shortened V by 4 bases and J by 1 base, and 1 base separated the two germline ends. The CDR3 consists of 11 residues. Cultured CD4+ T cell DNA underwent sequencing with the Oncomine TCR Beta short-read assay. Genomic DNA was isolated from cultured CD4+ T cells. TCRdb used MiXCR to reprocess the PCR reads, holding one entry per CDR3 protein. The sample lists thousands of distinct CDR3 sequences, 64% seen once, with under 40% in the top ten. This entry is derived from a study of vaccination and CD4 T cells after COVID-19. About the research overall: Six males and four females, two of them Hispanic, were enrolled as convalescents.

Treatment described: roughly nine-day PBMC culture with coronavirus spike peptide pools or control peptides (ViraFEST assay). Antigen-specific T cells were expanded with peptide pools by ViraFEST, and TCRs were then sequenced. What was sequenced was CD4+ T cells from blood, cultured in vitro. The J gene is TRBJ2-5, the V gene TRBV7-8; D is uncertain. This sequence originates from a human donor who had recovered from COVID-19. Here the CDR3 reads CASSSQETQYF. The CDR3 DNA sequence: TGTGCCAGCAGCTCCCAAGAGACCCAGTACTTC. Variable domain in full (rest from reference TRBV7-8 and TRBJ2-5): GAGVSQSPRYKVAKRGQDVALRCDPISGHVSLFWYQQALGQGPEFLTYFQNEAQLDKSGLPSDRFFAERPEGSVSTLKIQRTQQEDSAVYLCASSSQETQYFGPGTRLLVL.